This T cell receptor beta chain was sequenced during a study of response to subunit inactivated influenza vaccine. Study conclusions and caveats: The authors put forward the suggestion that each seasonal influenza vaccination may bring in only a limited number of new T cells.

V shed 5 bases, J shed 1 base, and the junction held 4 bases outside the gene matches. The CDR3 covers 14 residues. Germline loops: CDR1 SGHTA, CDR2 FQGNSA. This clonotype was recorded a few times. Antigen specificity is unknown. Just one base apart from a much larger clone, this may be a read error. TCRdb ran MiXCR on the RT-PCR reads and lists one entry per CDR3 protein. There are about 310,000 distinct CDR3 sequences in the sample; roughly 22% occur only once, and about 9.3% lies in the top ten. The origin of this receptor is a man aged 45 to 70 who received an inactivated influenza vaccine. The sequences come from PBMCs from blood, collected approximately 20 months after vaccination. The chain employs TRBV7-2 and TRBJ1-1; 7 bases match TRBD1. The CDR3 loop is CASSLNRGNTEAFF. The CDR3, as DNA: TGTGCCAGCAGCCTCAACAGGGGGAACACTGAAGCTTTCTTT.